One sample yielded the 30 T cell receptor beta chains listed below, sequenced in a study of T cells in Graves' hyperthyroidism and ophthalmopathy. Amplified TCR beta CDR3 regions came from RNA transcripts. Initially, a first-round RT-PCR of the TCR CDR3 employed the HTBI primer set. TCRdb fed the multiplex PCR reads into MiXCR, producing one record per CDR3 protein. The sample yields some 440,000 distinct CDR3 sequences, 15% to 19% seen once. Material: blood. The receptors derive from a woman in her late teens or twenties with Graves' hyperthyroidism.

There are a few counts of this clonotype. CDR3 DNA sequence: TGCGCCAGCAGCCAAGATGGGGGTTTTAGGAATCAGCCCCAGCATTTT. As protein: CASSQDGGFRNQPQHF. The rearrangement uses TRBV4-1 and TRBJ1-5, with D possibly TRBD1 on 5 matching bases. Trimming removed 0 bases from V and 4 bases from J, with 13 bases in between. Germline CDR1 is MGHRA and CDR2 is YSYEKL. CDR3 length: 16 amino acids.

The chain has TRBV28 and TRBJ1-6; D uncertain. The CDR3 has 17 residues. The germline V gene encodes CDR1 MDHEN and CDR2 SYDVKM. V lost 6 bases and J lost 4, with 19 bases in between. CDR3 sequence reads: CASSQEEGYSYNSPLHF. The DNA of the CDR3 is TGTGCCAGCAGCCAAGAGGAGGGTTACAGTTATAATTCACCCCTCCACTTT.

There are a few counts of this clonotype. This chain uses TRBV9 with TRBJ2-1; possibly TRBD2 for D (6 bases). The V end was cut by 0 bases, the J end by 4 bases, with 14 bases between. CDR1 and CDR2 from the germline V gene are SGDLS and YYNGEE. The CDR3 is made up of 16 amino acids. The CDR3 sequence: CASSVDWGELYNEQFF. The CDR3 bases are TGTGCCAGCAGCGTAGATTGGGGGGAGCTATACAATGAGCAGTTCTTC.

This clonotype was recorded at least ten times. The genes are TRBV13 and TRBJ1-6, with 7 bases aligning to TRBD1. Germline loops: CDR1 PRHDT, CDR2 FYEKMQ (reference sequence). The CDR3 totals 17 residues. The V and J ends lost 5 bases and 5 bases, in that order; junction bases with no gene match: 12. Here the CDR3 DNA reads TGTGCCAGCAGCGATTGGGACAGTATCAGTAATAATTCACCCCTCCACTTT. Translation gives CASSDWDSISNNSPLHF.

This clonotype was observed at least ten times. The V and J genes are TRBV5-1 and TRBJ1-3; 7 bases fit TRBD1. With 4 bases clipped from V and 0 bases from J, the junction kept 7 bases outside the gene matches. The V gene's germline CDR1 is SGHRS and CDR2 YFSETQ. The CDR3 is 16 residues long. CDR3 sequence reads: CASSGGTVGSGNTIYF. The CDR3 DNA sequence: TGCGCCAGCAGCGGGGGGACAGTGGGCTCTGGAAACACCATATATTTT.

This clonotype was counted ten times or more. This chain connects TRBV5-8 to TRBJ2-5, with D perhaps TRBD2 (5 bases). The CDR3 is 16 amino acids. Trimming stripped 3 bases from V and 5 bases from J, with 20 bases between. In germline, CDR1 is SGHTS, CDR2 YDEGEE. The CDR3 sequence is CASSSRSRGGGETQYF. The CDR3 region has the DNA TGTGCCAGCAGCTCCCGGTCTAGAGGTGGCGGGGAGACCCAGTACTTC.

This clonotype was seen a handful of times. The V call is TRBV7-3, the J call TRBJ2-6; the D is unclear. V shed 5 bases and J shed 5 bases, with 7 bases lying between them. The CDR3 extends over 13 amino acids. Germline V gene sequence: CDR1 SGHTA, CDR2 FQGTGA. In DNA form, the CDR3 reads TGTGCCAGCAGCCCCCCGAGGGCCAACGTCCTGACTTTC. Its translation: CASSPPRANVLTF. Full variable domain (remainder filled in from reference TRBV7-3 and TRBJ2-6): GAGVSQTPSNKVTEKGKYVELRCDPISGHTALYWYRQSLGQGPEFLIYFQGTGAADDSGLPNDRFFAVRPEGSVSTLKIQRTERGDSAVYLCASSPPRANVLTFGAGSRLTVL.

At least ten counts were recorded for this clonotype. The CDR3 sequence is CATSRGGGTEAFF. The CDR3 nucleotides are TGTGCCACCAGTAGGGGAGGGGGCACTGAAGCTTTCTTT. The chain has TRBV15 and TRBJ1-1; possible D gene TRBD1, 6 bases. CDR3 length: 13 residues. Between the trimmed V and J ends, which lost 6 bases and 4 bases, there was a span of 12 bases. Per germline, CDR1 LNHNV and CDR2 YYDKDF (reference sequence).

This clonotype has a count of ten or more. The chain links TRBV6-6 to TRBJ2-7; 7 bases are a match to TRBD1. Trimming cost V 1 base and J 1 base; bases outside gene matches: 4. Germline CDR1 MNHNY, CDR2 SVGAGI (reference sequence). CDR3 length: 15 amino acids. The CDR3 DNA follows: TGTGCCAGCAGTTACTTCCCGGGACAGTCCTACGAGCAGTACTTC. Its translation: CASSYFPGQSYEQYF.

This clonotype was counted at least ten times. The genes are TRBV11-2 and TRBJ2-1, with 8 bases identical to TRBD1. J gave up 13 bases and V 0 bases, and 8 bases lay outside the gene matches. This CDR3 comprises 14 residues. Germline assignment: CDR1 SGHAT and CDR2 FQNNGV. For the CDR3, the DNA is TGTGCCAGCAGCTTAGATTTAACAGGGGGGCGTCAGTTCTTC. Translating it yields CASSLDLTGGRQFF.

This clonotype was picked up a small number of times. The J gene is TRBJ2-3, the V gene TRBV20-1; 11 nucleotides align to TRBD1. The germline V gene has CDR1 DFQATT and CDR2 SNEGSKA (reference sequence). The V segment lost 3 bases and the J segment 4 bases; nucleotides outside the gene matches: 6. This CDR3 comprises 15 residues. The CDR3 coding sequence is TGCAGTGCTAGGAAGGACAGGGGGCACCCAGATACGCAGTATTTT. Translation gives CSARKDRGHPDTQYF.

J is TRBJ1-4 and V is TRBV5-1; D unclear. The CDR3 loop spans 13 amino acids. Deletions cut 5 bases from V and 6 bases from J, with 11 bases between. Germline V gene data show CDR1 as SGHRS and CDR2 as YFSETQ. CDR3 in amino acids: CASRAGRDEKLFF. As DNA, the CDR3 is TGCGCCAGCAGAGCGGGGAGGGATGAAAAACTGTTTTTT.

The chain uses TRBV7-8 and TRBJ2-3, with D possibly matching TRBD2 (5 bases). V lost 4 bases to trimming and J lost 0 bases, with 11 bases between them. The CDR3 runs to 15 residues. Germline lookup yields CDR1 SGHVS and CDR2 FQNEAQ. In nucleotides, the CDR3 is TGTGCCAGCAGCTATACCGGACTTAGCACAGATACGCAGTATTTT. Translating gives CASSYTGLSTDTQYF.

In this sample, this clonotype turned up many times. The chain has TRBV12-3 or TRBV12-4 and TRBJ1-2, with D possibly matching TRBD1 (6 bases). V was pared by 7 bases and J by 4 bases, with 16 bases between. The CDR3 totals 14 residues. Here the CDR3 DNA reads TGTGCCAGCACCTCGGGGGGCCGGGTCTATGGCTACACCTTC. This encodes CASTSGGRVYGYTF.

The CDR3 nucleotides are TGTGCCAGCAGTTTTTGGGGGATCCACTATACGCAGTATTTT. As protein: CASSFWGIHYTQYF. This sequence joins TRBV27 and TRBJ2-3, with D perhaps TRBD1 or TRBD2 (5 bases each). CDR3 length: 14 residues. The germline V gene encodes CDR1 MNHEY and CDR2 SMNVEV (reference sequence). The V end lost 3 bases, the J end lost 7 bases, and 14 bases lay between the germline ends.

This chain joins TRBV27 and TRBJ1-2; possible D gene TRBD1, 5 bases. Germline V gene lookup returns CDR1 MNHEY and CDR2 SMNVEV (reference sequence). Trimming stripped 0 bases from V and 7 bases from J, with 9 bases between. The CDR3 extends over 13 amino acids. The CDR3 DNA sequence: TGTGCCAGCAGTTTATCGCAGGGTCTTGGCTACACCTTC. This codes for CASSLSQGLGYTF.

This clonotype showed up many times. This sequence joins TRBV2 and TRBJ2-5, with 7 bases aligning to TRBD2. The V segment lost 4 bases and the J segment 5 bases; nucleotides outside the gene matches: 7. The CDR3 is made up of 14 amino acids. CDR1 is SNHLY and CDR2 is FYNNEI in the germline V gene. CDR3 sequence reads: CASSARGGGETQYF. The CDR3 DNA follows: TGTGCCAGCAGTGCTCGCGGGGGAGGGGAGACCCAGTACTTC.

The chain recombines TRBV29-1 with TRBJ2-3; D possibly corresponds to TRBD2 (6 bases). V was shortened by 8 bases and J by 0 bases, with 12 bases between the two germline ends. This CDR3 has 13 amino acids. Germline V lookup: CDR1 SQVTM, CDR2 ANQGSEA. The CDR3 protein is CSSGTFSTDTQYF. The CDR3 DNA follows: TGCAGCTCAGGGACTTTTAGCACAGATACGCAGTATTTT.

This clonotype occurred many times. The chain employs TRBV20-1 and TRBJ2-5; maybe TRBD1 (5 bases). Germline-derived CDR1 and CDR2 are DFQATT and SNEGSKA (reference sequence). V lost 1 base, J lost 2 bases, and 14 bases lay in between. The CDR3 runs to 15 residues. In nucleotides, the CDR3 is TGCAGTGCTAGAGCAAGGGGTCAGAGACAAGAGACCCAGTACTTC. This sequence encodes CSARARGQRQETQYF.

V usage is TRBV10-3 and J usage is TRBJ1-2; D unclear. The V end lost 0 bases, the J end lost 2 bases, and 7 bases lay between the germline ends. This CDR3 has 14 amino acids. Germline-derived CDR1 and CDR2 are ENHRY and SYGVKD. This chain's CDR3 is CAISESVPNYGYTF. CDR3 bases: TGTGCCATCAGTGAGTCGGTCCCGAACTATGGCTACACCTTC.

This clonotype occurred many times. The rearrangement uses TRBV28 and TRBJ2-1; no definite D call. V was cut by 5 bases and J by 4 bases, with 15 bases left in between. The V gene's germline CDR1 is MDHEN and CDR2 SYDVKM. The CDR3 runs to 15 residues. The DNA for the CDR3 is TGTGCCAGCAGTCCTTTTTTAGCAGGATACAATGAGCAGTTCTTC. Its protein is CASSPFLAGYNEQFF.

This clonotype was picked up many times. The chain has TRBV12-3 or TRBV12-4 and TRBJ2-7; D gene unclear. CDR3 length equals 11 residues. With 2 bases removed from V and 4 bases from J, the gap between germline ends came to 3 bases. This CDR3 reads CASSLWYEQYF. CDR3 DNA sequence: TGTGCCAGCAGTTTATGGTACGAGCAGTACTTC.

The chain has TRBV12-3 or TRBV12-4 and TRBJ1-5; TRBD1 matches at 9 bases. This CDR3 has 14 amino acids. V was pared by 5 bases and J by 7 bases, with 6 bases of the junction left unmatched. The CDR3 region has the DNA TGTGCCAGCAGTCGGGGACAGGGACGACAGCCCCAGCATTTT. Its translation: CASSRGQGRQPQHF.

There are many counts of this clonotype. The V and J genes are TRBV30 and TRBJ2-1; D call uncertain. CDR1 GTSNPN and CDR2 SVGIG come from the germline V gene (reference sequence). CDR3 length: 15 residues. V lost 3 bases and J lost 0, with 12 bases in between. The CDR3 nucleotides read TGTGCCTGGAGGCCAACAGCTTTCTCCTACAATGAGCAGTTCTTC. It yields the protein CAWRPTAFSYNEQFF.

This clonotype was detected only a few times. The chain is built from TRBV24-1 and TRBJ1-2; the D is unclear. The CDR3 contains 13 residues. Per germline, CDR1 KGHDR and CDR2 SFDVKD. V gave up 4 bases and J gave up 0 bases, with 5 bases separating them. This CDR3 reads CATSDLTNYGYTF. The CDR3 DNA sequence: TGTGCCACCAGTGACTTGACTAACTATGGCTACACCTTC.

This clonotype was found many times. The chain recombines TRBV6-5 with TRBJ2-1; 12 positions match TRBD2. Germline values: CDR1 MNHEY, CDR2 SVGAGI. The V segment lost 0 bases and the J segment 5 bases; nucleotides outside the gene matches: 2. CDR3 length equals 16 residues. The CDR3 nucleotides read TGTGCCAGCAGTTACTCGCTAGCGGGGGGGAACAATGAGCAGTTCTTC. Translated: CASSYSLAGGNNEQFF.

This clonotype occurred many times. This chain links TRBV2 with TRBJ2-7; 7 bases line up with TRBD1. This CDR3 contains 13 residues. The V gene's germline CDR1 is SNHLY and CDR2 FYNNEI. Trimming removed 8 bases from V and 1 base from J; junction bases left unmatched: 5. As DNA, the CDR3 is TGTGCCAGCCGAAGACAGGGTTCCTACGAGCAGTACTTC. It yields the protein CASRRQGSYEQYF.

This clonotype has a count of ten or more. CDR3 protein: CASSYGQNYEQYF. The CDR3 nucleotides read TGTGCCAGCAGTTACGGACAGAACTACGAGCAGTACTTC. The chain recombines TRBV6-2 or TRBV6-3 with TRBJ2-7; TRBD1 is a possible D gene (6 bases). V was trimmed by 2 bases and J by 3 bases, leaving 8 bases between them. Per germline, CDR1 MNHEY and CDR2 SVGEGT. The CDR3 sequence is 13 residues long.

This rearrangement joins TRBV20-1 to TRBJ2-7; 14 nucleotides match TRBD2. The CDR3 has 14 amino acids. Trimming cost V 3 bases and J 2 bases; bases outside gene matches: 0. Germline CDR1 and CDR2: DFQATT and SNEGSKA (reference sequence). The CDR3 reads CSARTSGRAYEQYF. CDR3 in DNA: TGCAGTGCTAGGACTAGCGGGAGGGCCTACGAGCAGTACTTC.

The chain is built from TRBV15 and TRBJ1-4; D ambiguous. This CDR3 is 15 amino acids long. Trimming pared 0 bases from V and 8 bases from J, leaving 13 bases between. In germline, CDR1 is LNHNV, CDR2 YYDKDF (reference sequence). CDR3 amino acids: CATSRDARKEEKLFF. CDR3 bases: TGTGCCACCAGCAGAGATGCGAGGAAGGAAGAAAAACTGTTTTTT. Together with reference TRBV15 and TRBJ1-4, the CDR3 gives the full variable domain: DAMVIQNPRYQVTQFGKPVTLSCSQTLNHNVMYWYQQKSSQAPKLLFHYYDKDFNNEADTPDNFQSRRPNTSFCFLDIRSPGLGDTAMYLCATSRDARKEEKLFFGSGTQLSVL.